This T cell receptor (beta chain) emerged from a study of molecular identifiers for immune sequencing clone quantification. Study results and limitations: Beyond 20 RNA copies, clones held over 98% of effector molecules, compared with under 1% in naive cells.

The authors gated naive CD8 T cells as CD8+CD4-CCR7+CD45RA+ for sorting. Both previously described methods and listed TCR primers were employed to make bulk TCR libraries. Via MiXCR, TCRdb re-called the PCR reads, giving one row per CDR3 protein. The profile shows about 320,000 distinct CDR3 sequences, about 21% of them singletons. This clonotype was picked up many times. As yet, its antigen is unknown. Germline V gene data show CDR1 as LNHDA and CDR2 as SQIVND (reference sequence). The CDR3 loop spans 14 amino acids. Trimming at V came to 4 bases and at J to 8 bases, leaving 5 bases not matched to a gene.

The chain uses TRBV19 and TRBJ2-3, with 11 bases fitting TRBD2. This sequence was found in a human donor in good health. Some libraries in this study had Jurkat cell RNA spiked in. What was sequenced was naive CD8+ T cells from blood, with Jurkat cell RNA spiked in. Subset indicated: FACS-sorted CD8+CD4-CCR7+CD45RA+ naive T cells. This CDR3 is CASSKASGGSTQYF. CDR3 DNA sequence: TGTGCCAGTAGTAAAGCTAGCGGGGGGTCTACGCAGTATTTT.